One and the same sample provided the 18 T cell receptor beta chains below, sequenced in a study of blood T cell repertoires in COVID-19. Measured with immunoSEQ multiplex PCR; TCRdb has only the in-frame clones, and not every one. The sample holds roughly 160,000 clones; around 87% are singletons and the top ten take 0.55% to 0.6%. Sequences were obtained from peripheral blood. Source of these receptors: a man in his 60s with COVID-19, enrolled during active disease.

V gene TRBV5-4 combines with J gene TRBJ2-3; no reliable D call. V shed 0 bases and J shed 2 bases, with 7 bases lying between them. This CDR3 is built from 14 residues. Germline V gene data show CDR1 as SGHNT and CDR2 as YYREEE (reference sequence). CDR3 region: CASSLGFNTDTQYF. The CDR3 coding sequence is TGTGCCAGCAGCTTGGGTTTTAACACAGATACGCAGTATTTT.

This chain uses TRBV3-1 (or the pseudogene TRBV3-2) with TRBJ2-1, with 13 bases aligning to TRBD2. With 4 bases clipped from V and 6 bases from J, the junction kept 3 bases outside the gene matches. The CDR3 has 15 residues. The germline CDR1 and CDR2 sequences are LGHDT and YNNKEL (reference sequence). The CDR3, as DNA: TGTGCCAGCAGCCTGGGACTAGCGGGACCCAATGAGCAGTTCTTC. Encoded protein: CASSLGLAGPNEQFF.

J is TRBJ1-4 and V is TRBV27; 8 bases fit TRBD1. From germline, CDR1 is MNHEY and CDR2 SMNVEV (reference sequence). Trimming cost V 6 bases and J 7 bases; bases outside gene matches: 4. This CDR3 contains 13 residues. The CDR3 region is CASRRTGIEKLFF. The CDR3 DNA follows: TGTGCCAGCAGACGGACAGGGATTGAAAAACTGTTTTTT. Full variable domain (missing parts from reference TRBV27 and TRBJ1-4): EAQVTQNPRYLITVTGKKLTVTCSQNMNHEYMSWYRQDPGLGLRQIYYSMNVEVTDKGDVPEGYKVSRKEKRNFPLILESPSPNQTSLYFCASRRTGIEKLFFGSGTQLSVL.

V is TRBV7-9 and J is TRBJ1-5; TRBD1 agrees at 8 bases. Trimming cost V 3 bases and J 3 bases; bases outside gene matches: 7. CDR1 SEHNR and CDR2 FQNEAQ come from the germline V gene (reference sequence). This CDR3 region has 16 residues. CDR3 DNA: TGTGCCAGCAGCTTTTATGGACAGGGTACCAATCAGCCCCAGCATTTT. Translated: CASSFYGQGTNQPQHF.

This clone appeared a single time. V and J are TRBV19 and TRBJ2-1; 7 bases are a match to TRBD1. Per germline, CDR1 LNHDA and CDR2 SQIVND (reference sequence). Trimming removed 7 bases from V and 3 bases from J; junction bases left unmatched: 9. This CDR3 contains 15 residues. CDR3 residues: CASKAPGQNYNEQFF. In DNA, the CDR3 is TGTGCCAGTAAGGCCCCGGGACAGAACTACAATGAGCAGTTCTTC. The full variable domain, completed using reference TRBV19 and TRBJ2-1, is DGGITQSPKYLFRKEGQNVTLSCEQNLNHDAMYWYRQDPGQGLRLIYYSQIVNDFQKGDIAEGYSVSREKKESFPLTVTSAQKNPTAFYLCASKAPGQNYNEQFFGPGTRLTVL.

This clone appeared a single time. V and J are TRBV7-2 and TRBJ1-2, with 12 bases that match TRBD1. Germline-derived CDR1 and CDR2 are SGHTA and FQGNSA. Trimming removed 3 bases from V and 6 bases from J; junction bases left unmatched: 5. The CDR3 length is 15 residues. CDR3: CASSLMGQGADGYTF. The DNA of the CDR3 is TGTGCCAGCAGCTTGATGGGACAGGGGGCGGATGGCTACACCTTC.

The rearrangement uses TRBV19 and TRBJ2-2, with a possible D match to TRBD1 (5 bases). This CDR3 has 16 residues. Trimming took 4 bases from V and 4 from J, leaving 16 bases between them. Germline V gene data show CDR1 as LNHDA and CDR2 as SQIVND (reference sequence). The CDR3 region has the DNA TGTGCCAGTAGTAGAAGAGGCCAGGGTGGCACCGGGGAGCTGTTTTTT. Amino acid sequence: CASSRRGQGGTGELFF.

The V and J genes are TRBV24-1 and TRBJ1-2; 8 nucleotides align to TRBD1. With 0 bases clipped from V and 10 bases from J, the junction kept 9 bases outside the gene matches. The CDR3 is 15 amino acids. Germline V gives CDR1 KGHDR, CDR2 SFDVKD. CDR3 loop: CATSDLAQGASVYTF. CDR3 coding DNA: TGTGCCACCAGTGATTTGGCCCAGGGGGCGTCCGTCTACACCTTC.

V usage is TRBV30 and J usage is TRBJ1-5, with no clear D. Per germline, CDR1 GTSNPN and CDR2 SVGIG (reference sequence). The CDR3 is 14 residues long. V was clipped by 1 base and J by 2 bases, with 9 bases between them. The CDR3 DNA follows: TGTGCCTGGAGTGCACGACGGGGCAATCAGCCCCAGCATTTT. It encodes CAWSARRGNQPQHF.

For the CDR3, the DNA is TGTGCCAGCAGTGGGGTGGCAGGGACTAATGAAAAACTGTTTTTT. This translates into CASSGVAGTNEKLFF. The genes are TRBV25-1 and TRBJ1-4; TRBD1 might be the D (5 bases). Germline assignment: CDR1 MGHDK and CDR2 SYGVNS. The CDR3 is 15 residues long. Trimming took 4 bases from V and 2 from J, leaving 11 bases between them.

This chain joins TRBV6-2 or TRBV6-3 and TRBJ1-2, with a weak D call TRBD1 (5 bases). Trimming removed 2 bases at V and 4 bases at J, with 11 bases between. There are 14 residues in the CDR3. Germline values: CDR1 MNHEY, CDR2 SVGEGT. This CDR3 is CASSYDSSRYGYTF. In DNA, the CDR3 is TGTGCCAGCAGTTACGACAGCTCCCGCTATGGCTACACCTTC.

The chain is built from TRBV7-9 and TRBJ2-1, with a tentative D call TRBD2 (6 bases). The germline gives CDR1 SEHNR, CDR2 FQNEAQ (reference sequence). The CDR3 loop spans 15 amino acids. Trimming stripped 4 bases from V and 1 base from J, with 11 bases between. As DNA, the CDR3 is TGTGCCAGCAGCTCTAGCGTCTTGTCCTACAATGAGCAGTTCTTC. It encodes CASSSSVLSYNEQFF.

This clone is a singleton in its sample. This chain uses TRBV6-2 or TRBV6-3 with TRBJ2-7; TRBD1 is a possible D gene (7 bases). CDR1 and CDR2 from the germline V gene are MNHEY and SVGEGT. Between the trimmed V and J ends, which lost 2 bases and 7 bases, there was a span of 15 bases. This CDR3 has 14 residues. The chain's CDR3 is CASSYVRAGGEQYF. As DNA, the CDR3 is TGTGCCAGCAGTTACGTTCGGGCAGGGGGGGAGCAGTACTTC.

The rearrangement links TRBV3-1 (or the pseudogene TRBV3-2) to TRBJ2-2; unclear D gene. Germline V gives CDR1 LGHDT, CDR2 YNNKEL (reference sequence). The V gene lost 1 base and the J gene lost 7 bases, with 10 bases spanning the gap. The CDR3 spans 14 residues. CDR3 nucleotides: TGTGCCAGCAGCCAAGTCGGGTCTGGCGGGGAGCTGTTTTTT. This translates into CASSQVGSGGELFF.

V and J are TRBV27 and TRBJ2-1, with D tentatively TRBD1 (5 bases). Germline V lookup: CDR1 MNHEY, CDR2 SMNVEV (reference sequence). V lost 2 bases, J lost 0 bases, and 11 bases lay in between. This CDR3 is built from 16 residues. The CDR3 sequence is CASSLEGARSYNEQFF. DNA for the CDR3: TGTGCCAGCAGTTTAGAAGGGGCACGCTCCTACAATGAGCAGTTCTTC.

This chain links TRBV28 with TRBJ1-3, with no clear D. With 7 bases removed from V and 2 bases from J, the gap between germline ends came to 15 bases. In germline, CDR1 is MDHEN, CDR2 SYDVKM. The CDR3 spans 15 residues. DNA for the CDR3: TGTGCCAGCACCCCTTCTGGAGAACCTGGAAACACCATATATTTT. This encodes CASTPSGEPGNTIYF.

V and J are TRBV19 and TRBJ2-7; perhaps TRBD1 as D (5 bases). The CDR3 consists of 15 residues. Between the trimmed V and J ends, which lost 1 base and 3 bases, there was a span of 13 bases. The germline V gene has CDR1 LNHDA and CDR2 SQIVND (reference sequence). CDR3 residues: CASSIVGDANYEQYF. The CDR3 DNA reads TGTGCCAGTAGTATAGTAGGGGATGCTAACTACGAGCAGTACTTC.

The J gene is TRBJ1-1, the V gene TRBV27; D call uncertain. Trimming removed 2 bases from V and 0 bases from J, with 7 bases in between. Germline V gene sequence: CDR1 MNHEY, CDR2 SMNVEV (reference sequence). CDR3 size: 14 residues. This CDR3 reads CASSLRGMNTEAFF. DNA of the CDR3: TGTGCCAGCAGTTTACGGGGAATGAACACTGAAGCTTTCTTT.